The following is a T cell receptor (beta chain) sequence with its context. The data were taken from a study of blood T cell repertoires in COVID-19. Method: immunoSEQ multiplex PCR; TCRdb's copy keeps in-frame clones and lacks some. Among about 160,000 clones listed, over 75% were seen once. Germline loops: CDR1 LGHDT, CDR2 YNNKEL (reference sequence). The ends were cut back, 1 base at V and 9 bases at J, with 10 bases in the middle. The CDR3 spans 13 residues. J is TRBJ1-3 and V is TRBV3-1 (or the pseudogene TRBV3-2); D not certain. The clonotype originates from a man aged 80 or over with COVID-19, enrolled during active disease. The sample taken for sequencing was peripheral blood. This CDR3 is CASSQVRDGTIYF. The DNA for the CDR3 is TGTGCCAGCAGCCAAGTGCGGGATGGCACCATATATTTT.